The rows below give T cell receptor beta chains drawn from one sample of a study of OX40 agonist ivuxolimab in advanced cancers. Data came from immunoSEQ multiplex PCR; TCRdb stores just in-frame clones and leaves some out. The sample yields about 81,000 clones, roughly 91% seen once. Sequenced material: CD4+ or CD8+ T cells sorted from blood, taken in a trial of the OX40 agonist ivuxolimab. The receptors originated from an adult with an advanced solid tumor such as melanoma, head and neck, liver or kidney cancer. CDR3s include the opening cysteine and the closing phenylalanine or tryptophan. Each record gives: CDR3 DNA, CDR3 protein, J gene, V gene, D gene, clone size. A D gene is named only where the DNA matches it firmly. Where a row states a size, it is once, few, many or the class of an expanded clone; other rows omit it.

TGCGCCAGCAGCCCGTCGACCTCAACTAATGAAAAACTGTTTTTT CASSPSTSTNEKLFF TRBJ1-4 TRBV4-1 NA NA
TGTGCCAGCAGCCTAGGAGGGGGACTAGCGGGGGCAAGGGATGAGCAGTTCTTC CASSLGGGLAGARDEQFF TRBJ2-1 TRBV11-2 TRBD2 NA
TGCGCCAGCAGCCGAGGGACAGGGGGGAACTACGAGCAGTACTTC CASSRGTGGNYEQYF TRBJ2-7 TRBV4-3 TRBD1 NA
TGTGCCAGCAGCCAAGGGGGCTACGAGCAGTACTTC CASSQGGYEQYF TRBJ2-7 TRBV6-5 NA NA
TGTGCCAGTAGCCGGGACACCCTATATGGCTACACCTTC CASSRDTLYGYTF TRBJ1-2 TRBV19 NA NA
TGTGCCAGCAGTTTAGGCGCAGCCAGTTACGAGCAGTACTTC CASSLGAASYEQYF TRBJ2-7 TRBV27 NA once
TGTGCCGGGGTGGAAGGGCTCTCTGGAAACACCATATATTTT CAGVEGLSGNTIYF TRBJ1-3 TRBV2 NA NA
TGTGCCACCAGCAGAAGACAGGGAAACCCTAACACTGAAGCTTTCTTT CATSRRQGNPNTEAFF TRBJ1-1 TRBV15 TRBD1 NA
TGTGCCAGCAGTTCCCCGAACCTACAGGGGGAGGAAGAGACCCAGTACTTC CASSSPNLQGEEETQYF TRBJ2-5 TRBV27 TRBD1 NA
TGCAGCGTTGGTGGGAGTCAGCGGGGCAACAACCTACGCGAGCAGTACTTC CSVGGSQRGNNLREQYF TRBJ2-7 TRBV29-1 TRBD2 NA
TGCGCCAGCAGCCAAGTAGCTGGGGGCCCTGCCTACGAGCAGTACTTC CASSQVAGGPAYEQYF TRBJ2-7 TRBV4-3 NA once
TGTGCCAGTAGCGCCGGGACAGGGGCTTACGAGCAGTACTTC CASSAGTGAYEQYF TRBJ2-7 TRBV19 TRBD1 NA
TGCGCCAGCAGCCAAGATGCCGCTAGCGGGGGGAACAATGAGCAGTTCTTC CASSQDAASGGNNEQFF TRBJ2-1 TRBV4-1 TRBD2 NA
TGTGCCAGCATCAAGAATGGCGCTGAAGCTTTCTTT CASIKNGAEAFF TRBJ1-1 TRBV7-9 NA NA
TGTGCCAGCAGCTTAGCTTTTAGGGGTGTTGAGACCCAGTACTTC CASSLAFRGVETQYF TRBJ2-5 TRBV7-9 NA NA
TGCGCCAGCAGCTTGGACAGGGGGCGTGCAGATACGCAGTATTTT CASSLDRGRADTQYF TRBJ2-3 TRBV5-1 TRBD1 NA
TGTGCCAGCAGTCCCGGCTCCTACGAGCAGTACTTC CASSPGSYEQYF TRBJ2-7 TRBV6-1 NA NA